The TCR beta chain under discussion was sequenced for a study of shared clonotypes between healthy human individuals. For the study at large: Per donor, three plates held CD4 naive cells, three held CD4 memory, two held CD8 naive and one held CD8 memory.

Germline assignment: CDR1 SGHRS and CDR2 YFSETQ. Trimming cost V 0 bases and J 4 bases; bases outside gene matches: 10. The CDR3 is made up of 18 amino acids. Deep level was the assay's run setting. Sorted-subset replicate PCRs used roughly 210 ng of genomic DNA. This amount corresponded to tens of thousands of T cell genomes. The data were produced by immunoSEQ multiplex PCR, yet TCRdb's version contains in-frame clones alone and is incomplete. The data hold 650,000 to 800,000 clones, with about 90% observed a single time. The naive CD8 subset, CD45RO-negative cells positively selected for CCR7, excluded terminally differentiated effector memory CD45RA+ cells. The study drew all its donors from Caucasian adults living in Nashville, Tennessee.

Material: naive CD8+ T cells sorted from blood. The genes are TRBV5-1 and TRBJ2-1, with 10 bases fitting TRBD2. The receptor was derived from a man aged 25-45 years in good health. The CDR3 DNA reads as TGCGCCAGCAGCTTGGAGGGTACTTTAGCGGGAGGTTACAATGAGCAGTTCTTC. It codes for CASSLEGTLAGGYNEQFF.